This TCR beta chain was captured in a study of blood T cell repertoires in COVID-19. Study summary: Sites in the United States, Italy and Spain provided acute and convalescent COVID-19 samples. PBMCs, B-cell-depleted T cells, or T cells were the source of the cDNA or gDNA that made up the material.

The Seattle patients joined while their infection was active and were tracked longitudinally afterward. V trimming: 4 bases; J trimming: 1 base; junction bases outside the gene matches: 8. CDR3 length equals 18 residues. CDR1 is LGHNA, CDR2 YSLEER, per germline. Assay used: immunoSEQ multiplex PCR; TCRdb lists only in-frame clones, some missing. Seen here are 300,000 to 350,000 clones, 87% observed once, and the top ten hold approximately 9.9%. This chain links TRBV4-3 with TRBJ1-6, with TRBD1 identical over 9 bases. This clonotype was sampled from a man aged 25-45 years with COVID-19, enrolled during active disease. Sequencing was done on a sample of peripheral blood. The DNA of the CDR3 is TGCGCCAGCAGCCGAACTCCGGGACAGGGTTCCTATAATTCACCCCTCCACTTT. Translating it yields CASSRTPGQGSYNSPLHF.